This is a list of T cell receptor beta chains from one sample in a study of T-cell reconstitution after alpha-beta-depleted transplantation in children. In TCRdb, the PCR reads were re-called with MiXCR into one record per CDR3 protein. The data show fewer than 700,000 distinct CDR3 sequences, 13% seen once. Sequences were derived from PBMCs, mostly from graft donor cells, sampled 360 days after TCRalphabeta/CD19-depleted stem cell transplant. The receptors here all came from a male patient between 10 and 17 years old who had a stem cell transplant for acute myeloid leukemia, so the T cells may come from the graft donor. The CDR3 runs from the conserved cysteine through the conserved F or W. D genes are given only for firm matches. Expanded clones are given a class, and other clones once, few, many or no size at all.

d_call	j_call	clone_size	v_call	cdr3_nt	cdr3_aa
TRBD2	TRBJ2-1	.	TRBV20-1	TGCAGTGCTAATGGGGAGGGGAGCTCCTACAATGAGCAGTTCTTC	CSANGEGSSYNEQFF
.	TRBJ1-1	many	TRBV7-2	TGTGCCAGCAGCTTAGTACCGATGAACACTGAAGCTTTCTTT	CASSLVPMNTEAFF
TRBD2	TRBJ2-2	few	TRBV29-1	TGCAGCGTTGGGTGGCTAGCGGGAGACACGGGGGAGCTGTTTTTT	CSVGWLAGDTGELFF
.	TRBJ1-2	many	TRBV7-9	TGTGCCAGCAGCCTTTACACAGGGAATGGCTACACCTTC	CASSLYTGNGYTF
TRBD2	TRBJ2-7	few	TRBV29-1	TGCAGCGTTGAACCGGGACTAGCGGGAGCATCCTACGAGCAGTACTTC	CSVEPGLAGASYEQYF
.	TRBJ2-3	few	TRBV3-1	TGTGCCAGCAGCATACGGGGTAACACAGATACGCAGTATTTT	CASSIRGNTDTQYF
TRBD2	TRBJ2-3	.	TRBV6-4	TGTGCCAGCAGTGACAACGGGAGCGGGAGGGCCTCTAGCACAGATACGCAGTATTTT	CASSDNGSGRASSTDTQYF
TRBD2	TRBJ2-5	.	TRBV7-6	TGTGCCAGCAGCTTAGCAACGACTAGCGGGGGGCAAGAGACCCAGTACTTC	CASSLATTSGGQETQYF
TRBD2	TRBJ2-5	many	TRBV29-1	TGCAGCCCTAGACTAGCGGGAGAGACCCAGTACTTC	CSPRLAGETQYF
TRBD1	TRBJ2-7	few	TRBV27	TGTGCCAGCAGTCCCGGGACAGGGGTTCGCGTCTACGAGCAGTACTTC	CASSPGTGVRVYEQYF
.	TRBJ2-6	.	TRBV5-1	TGCGCCAGCAGCTTGCTGGCCACTGGGGCCAACGTCCTGACTTTC	CASSLLATGANVLTF
TRBD2	TRBJ2-3	few	TRBV4-3	TGCGCCAGCAGCCAGTCGGGACTAGCGGGCGAAGGAGATACGCAGTATTTT	CASSQSGLAGEGDTQYF
.	TRBJ2-7	.	TRBV7-8	TGTGCCAGCAGCTTAGCCTTCGGATCGTACGAGCAGTACTTC	CASSLAFGSYEQYF
TRBD2	TRBJ2-7	few	TRBV20-1	TGCAGTGCTAGAGATCGGCGACTAGCGGGAGGTGAGCAGTACTTC	CSARDRRLAGGEQYF
.	TRBJ2-3	many	TRBV12-5	TGTGCTAGTGGTGGGGGGTCAGATACGCAGTATTTT	CASGGGSDTQYF
TRBD2	TRBJ2-2	.	TRBV9	TGTGCCAGCAGCGTAGGACTAGCGGGAAACACCGGGGAGCTGTTTTTT	CASSVGLAGNTGELFF
TRBD1	TRBJ1-1	.	TRBV5-6	TGTGCCAGCAGCTTGGTTAGGACAGGGGGTTCTGAAGCTTTCTTT	CASSLVRTGGSEAFF
.	TRBJ2-7	many	TRBV28	TGTGCCAGCAGTCCGGCGGGGACACTTTCCTACGAGCAGTACTTC	CASSPAGTLSYEQYF
TRBD1	TRBJ2-7	.	TRBV4-3	TGCGCCAGCAGCCAAGAGGGACAGGTGACCTACGAGCAGTACTTC	CASSQEGQVTYEQYF
.	TRBJ2-2	.	TRBV12-3/TRBV12-4	TGTGCCAGCAGTTTTAGGGGTCTCGGGGAGCTGTTTTTT	CASSFRGLGELFF
TRBD2	TRBJ2-3	few	TRBV9	TGTGCCAGCAGCCCTCGGACTAGCGGCAGGCACACAGATACGCAGTATTTT	CASSPRTSGRHTDTQYF
TRBD2	TRBJ2-7	.	TRBV29-1	TGCAGCGTTACCAAGCGGGAGGGACCCTACGAGCAGTACTTC	CSVTKREGPYEQYF
.	TRBJ2-2	.	TRBV5-1	TGCGCCAGCAGCTTGGTGCAGGAAGGGGAGCTGTTTTTT	CASSLVQEGELFF
.	TRBJ1-1	few	TRBV30	TGTGCCTGGAGTCGGAGGGGTGTATGGACTGAAGCTTTCTTT	CAWSRRGVWTEAFF
TRBD1	TRBJ1-1	few	TRBV10-3	TGTGCCATCAGCTTTGAAGCAGGGGGCTCAGCTGAAGCTTTCTTT	CAISFEAGGSAEAFF
.	TRBJ2-3	many	TRBV4-3	TGCGCCAGCAGCCAAGAGACAGGATCCACAGATACGCAGTATTTT	CASSQETGSTDTQYF
TRBD1	TRBJ2-5	.	TRBV20-1	TGCAGTGCTGAGGGACAGATCCAAGAGACCCAGTACTTC	CSAEGQIQETQYF
TRBD2	TRBJ2-1	few	TRBV6-5	TGTGCCAGCAGTTATTCCCCGACTAGCGGGATAGGGAATGAGCAGTTCTTC	CASSYSPTSGIGNEQFF
TRBD1	TRBJ2-3	few	TRBV11-2	TGTGCCAGCACCATAAGGGACAGAAGGTGGGATACGCAGTATTTT	CASTIRDRRWDTQYF
.	TRBJ2-7	.	TRBV2	TGTGCCAGCGGTGGCGAACGGGGCCCAACCTACGAGCAGTACTTC	CASGGERGPTYEQYF
.	TRBJ1-4	.	TRBV6-6	TGTGCCAGCAGTTACAGGGAGAGGGAAAAACTGTTTTTT	CASSYREREKLFF
.	TRBJ2-7	many	TRBV20-1	TGCAGTGCTAGAGATCTCATAGACAGTATCGGAGAGCAGTACTTC	CSARDLIDSIGEQYF
.	TRBJ2-4	many	TRBV6-1	TGTGCCAGCAGGCAAGGACACGACGCCAAAAACATTCAGTACTTC	CASRQGHDAKNIQYF
.	TRBJ2-3	.	TRBV4-3	TGCGCCAGCAGCCAAGGTCAGGGGTCGGCCCCCACAGATACGCAGTATTTT	CASSQGQGSAPTDTQYF
.	TRBJ2-7	few	TRBV25-1	TGTGCCAGCAGATTCAGGAACTACGAGCAGTACTTC	CASRFRNYEQYF
.	TRBJ2-3	few	TRBV6-2/TRBV6-3	TGTGCCATACAGGCTCCCCATGGAGATACGCAGTATTTT	CAIQAPHGDTQYF